A selection of T cell receptor beta chains follows, all from one sample in a study of T cell responses to AZD1222 COVID-19 vaccine. The table came from immunoSEQ multiplex PCR; TCRdb's copy has only in-frame clones and leaves some out. The sample holds 150,000 to 200,000 clones, roughly nine tenths seen once. This sample comprised peripheral blood, obtained 28 days after the second AZD1222 dose. All receptors come from an adult who received the AZD1222 COVID-19 vaccine. Both conserved end residues are part of each CDR3. The D gene is left open where the match is weak. Where a row states a size, it is once, few, many or the class of an expanded clone; other rows omit it.

-	TRBJ1-2	TRBV5-6	-	TGTGCCAGCAGCTTCGGGCAGATCTATGGCTACACCTTC	CASSFGQIYGYTF
-	TRBJ1-2	TRBV7-3	TRBD1	TGTGCCAGCAGCTTACCGCGCGGACAGGGCGAGGTTGGCTACACCTTC	CASSLPRGQGEVGYTF
-	TRBJ1-2	TRBV19	-	TGTGCCAGTAGTATGTTGGCCCCCTCCTTCTATGGCTACACCTTC	CASSMLAPSFYGYTF
-	TRBJ1-1	TRBV5-1	-	TGCGCCAGCAGCTTGACGGGGAACACTGAAGCTTTCTTT	CASSLTGNTEAFF
-	TRBJ1-6	TRBV27	-	TGTGCCAGCAGCCTACTTGGATCACCCCTCCACTTT	CASSLLGSPLHF
-	TRBJ2-7	TRBV5-1	-	TGCGCCAGCAGCTTGGCCCCGGGGGAAGGTTCCTACGAGCAGTACTTC	CASSLAPGEGSYEQYF
once	TRBJ1-3	TRBV18	-	TGTGCCAGCTCACCCCCGGACTTAAGCTCTGGAAACACCATATATTTT	CASSPPDLSSGNTIYF
-	TRBJ2-5	TRBV10-1	-	TGCGCCAGCAGTGAGACAGCAGCTCAAGAGACCCAGTACTTC	CASSETAAQETQYF
-	TRBJ1-4	TRBV20-1	TRBD1	TGCAGTGCTAAGACAGGGGGAAAACTGTTTTTT	CSAKTGGKLFF
-	TRBJ2-7	TRBV18	TRBD2	TGTGCCAGCTCATCGAGCGGGAGGGCTTACGAGCAGTACTTC	CASSSSGRAYEQYF
few	TRBJ1-3	TRBV5-6	TRBD1	TGTGCCAGCAGCTTGGGATGGACAGGCCGTCGCGGAAACACCATATATTTT	CASSLGWTGRRGNTIYF
-	TRBJ2-7	TRBV4-1	-	TGCGCCAGCAGCCAAGATACCGTAGGGGGGGACGAGCAGTACTTC	CASSQDTVGGDEQYF
-	TRBJ2-5	TRBV5-4	TRBD1	TGTGCCAGCAGCTTGGGGACAGGGACGCAAGAGACCCAGTACTTC	CASSLGTGTQETQYF
-	TRBJ1-3	TRBV29-1	-	TGCAGCGTTGTCGGTTCTGGGGACATCTCTGGAAACACCATATATTTT	CSVVGSGDISGNTIYF
-	TRBJ2-3	TRBV27	-	TGTGCCAGCAGTTTGATCCCCCCAGATACGCAGTATTTT	CASSLIPPDTQYF
-	TRBJ1-3	TRBV19	TRBD1	TGTGCCAGTAGTATCTGGGACAGCTCTGGAAACACCATATATTTT	CASSIWDSSGNTIYF
-	TRBJ2-7	TRBV5-6	-	TGTGCCAGCAGCCCGACCGTGCCGTTCGACGAGCAGTACTTC	CASSPTVPFDEQYF
-	TRBJ2-2	TRBV5-5	-	TGTGCCAGCAGCTTAGGACAGCCCCTCACCGGGGAGCTGTTTTTT	CASSLGQPLTGELFF
few	TRBJ2-6	TRBV10-1	-	TGCGCCAGCAGTGAGTCGTTGTCTGGGGCCAACGTCCTGACTTTC	CASSESLSGANVLTF
-	TRBJ2-7	TRBV13	TRBD1	TGTGCCAGCACCCGAGGGGACAGGGCCTACGAGCAGTACTTC	CASTRGDRAYEQYF
-	TRBJ1-5	TRBV7-2	TRBD1	TGTGCCAGCAGCTTAGCTTCTGACAGGGATCAGCCCCAGCATTTT	CASSLASDRDQPQHF
-	TRBJ1-1	TRBV28	-	TGTGCCAGCAGTTTAGTACAGGGGAACACTGAAGCTTTCTTT	CASSLVQGNTEAFF
-	TRBJ2-1	TRBV6-2/TRBV6-3	TRBD2	TGTGCCAGCAGTTACTCGGCGAAAAGGACTAGCGGGAGACCCAATGAGCAGTTCTTC	CASSYSAKRTSGRPNEQFF
-	TRBJ2-2	TRBV19	-	TGTGCCAGCGGCCCATTGGAGACTCGCACCGGGGAGCTGTTTTTT	CASGPLETRTGELFF
-	TRBJ1-1	TRBV12-3/TRBV12-4	-	TGTGCCAGCAGACTTGGGGACCCTGAAGCTTTCTTT	CASRLGDPEAFF
-	TRBJ1-5	TRBV4-1	-	TGCGCCAGCAGCCTGTGGGGGGGGGAAGGTCAGCCCCAGCATTTT	CASSLWGGEGQPQHF
-	TRBJ1-2	TRBV12-5	-	TGTGCTAGTGGTTTGGTACCAATAAGGGGGGCGCGGGATGGCTACACCTTC	CASGLVPIRGARDGYTF
-	TRBJ2-6	TRBV19	TRBD1	TGTGCCAGTAGTAGCGACAGGGGGCGGCTAGTTACTGGGGCCAACGTCCTGACTTTC	CASSSDRGRLVTGANVLTF
-	TRBJ1-1	TRBV7-2	-	TGTGCCAGCAACCCCAGGGATGGGAGGACTTTCTTT	CASNPRDGRTFF
-	TRBJ2-2	TRBV18	-	TGTGCCAGCTCACCCGGACTAATCACCGGGGAGCTGTTTTTT	CASSPGLITGELFF
-	TRBJ2-1	TRBV3-1/TRBV3-2	-	TGTGCCAGCAGCCCCTCCCCGAAGAATGAGCAGTTCTTC	CASSPSPKNEQFF
-	TRBJ2-1	TRBV21-1	-	TGTGCCAGCAGCAAAGACGGGGGTAGCGGGAGGAACAAAGGAGAAGAGCAGTTCTTC	CASSKDGGSGRNKGEEQFF
-	TRBJ2-3	TRBV3-1/TRBV3-2	-	TGTGCCAGCAGCCAAGCGGGACTCGTAACAGATACGCAGTATTTT	CASSQAGLVTDTQYF
-	TRBJ1-1	TRBV25-1	-	TGTGCCAGCAGTGCGCGGGGGCCGCCCGGGAACACTGAAGCTTTCTTT	CASSARGPPGNTEAFF
-	TRBJ2-1	TRBV27	TRBD1	TGTGCCAGCAGTCTCAAGACAGGGTTAGATGAGCAGTTCTTC	CASSLKTGLDEQFF
-	TRBJ2-7	TRBV6-1	-	TGTGCCAGCAGTGAACGGCGGCAGGCCGGAAACTACGAGCAGTACTTC	CASSERRQAGNYEQYF
-	TRBJ2-7	TRBV3-1/TRBV3-2	-	TGTGCCAGCAGCTCGACCTACGAGCAGTACTTC	CASSSTYEQYF
few	TRBJ1-6	TRBV19	-	TGTGCCAGTAGTCTGTCCGACAGCCATAATTCACCCCTCCACTTT	CASSLSDSHNSPLHF
-	TRBJ2-5	TRBV5-1	-	TGCGCCAGCAGCTTCCGGGGCCCCCAAGAGACCCAGTACTTC	CASSFRGPQETQYF
-	TRBJ1-1	TRBV19	-	TGTGCCAGTAAGGGGCAGCCTTCGAACACTGAAGCTTTCTTT	CASKGQPSNTEAFF
-	TRBJ2-7	TRBV7-3	-	TGTGCCAGCAGCCAAGGAGGCGGTGGCAGCTACGAGCAGTACTTC	CASSQGGGGSYEQYF
-	TRBJ2-1	TRBV7-8	-	TGTGCCAGCAGCTTAGCGCCCGGCTCTAGCTCCTACAATGAGCAGTTCTTC	CASSLAPGSSSYNEQFF
-	TRBJ1-1	TRBV5-1	-	TGCGCCAGCAGCTCTACATTCCCACTCGAAGCTTTCTTT	CASSSTFPLEAFF
once	TRBJ2-5	TRBV5-1	TRBD2	TGCGCCAGCAGCTTCGGGACTAGCGGCCCTCTGCAGTACTTC	CASSFGTSGPLQYF
-	TRBJ1-4	TRBV5-5	-	TGTGCCAGCAGCCGACAGGTCCCTACAACTAATGAAAAACTGTTTTTT	CASSRQVPTTNEKLFF
-	TRBJ1-5	TRBV27	-	TGTGCCAGCAGTTTACTTGGGGGGCCCAATCAGCCCCAGCATTTT	CASSLLGGPNQPQHF
-	TRBJ1-3	TRBV18	TRBD1	TGTGCCAGCTCACCGGGACAGATCTCCTCTGGAAACACCATATATTTT	CASSPGQISSGNTIYF
-	TRBJ1-2	TRBV29-1	-	TGCAGCGTAGCCCACAGGGCTAGAAACTATGGCTACACCTTC	CSVAHRARNYGYTF
-	TRBJ1-2	TRBV6-5	-	TGTGCCAGCAGTCTTTTGGTCAGTGGAGGTAGCGGCTACACCTTC	CASSLLVSGGSGYTF
-	TRBJ2-5	TRBV12-3/TRBV12-4	-	TGTGCCAGCAGTTTTGAGCAGCAAGAGACCCAGTACTTC	CASSFEQQETQYF
few	TRBJ2-2	TRBV28	TRBD2	TGTGCCAGCAGTATAGCGGGAGGGGTTCAGGCCAGGGAGCTGTTTTTT	CASSIAGGVQARELFF
-	TRBJ1-2	TRBV7-9	TRBD1	TGTGCCAGCAGCTTAGGGGAGACAGGGGGTCATGGCTACACCTTC	CASSLGETGGHGYTF
-	TRBJ1-5	TRBV7-2	-	TGTGCCAGCAGCTTAGCCTTAAACAATCAGCCCCAGCATTTT	CASSLALNNQPQHF
-	TRBJ2-1	TRBV3-1/TRBV3-2	-	TGTGCCAGCAGCCAAGATCGGGCCGGCATCGATGAGCAGTTCTTC	CASSQDRAGIDEQFF
-	TRBJ2-3	TRBV24-1	-	TGTGCCACCAGTGACTACAGGGCCGGGTCAGGAACGCAGTATTTT	CATSDYRAGSGTQYF